The next 26 T cell receptor beta chains were all read from a single sample in a study of naive and memory T cell subsets. Overall study results and limits: Especially in CD8 cells, naive repertoires contained a few larger clonotypes, possibly CD45RA-re-expressing memory cells.

The beta constant-region primer was an equimolar mix of two oligonucleotides covering TRBC1 and TRBC2. The ligated cDNA underwent four PCR rounds using SP2 and nested alpha and beta constant-region primers. TCRdb processed the UMI-ligation and nested PCR reads anew with MiXCR; each CDR3 protein has one entry. The data show around 93,000 distinct CDR3 sequences, over 9% seen once. The antigens for these receptors are not known. Sequenced input: naive CD4+ T cells from blood. These receptors were taken from a human donor in good health.

This chain links TRBV18 with TRBJ2-7; weak D call: TRBD2 (6 bases). Germline values: CDR1 KGHSH, CDR2 LQKENI. The V and J ends lost 3 bases and 3 bases respectively, with 12 bases between them. The CDR3 has 14 amino acids. DNA of the CDR3: TGTGCCAGCTCACCGGGACTGACGGACTACGAGCAGTACTTC. This codes for CASSPGLTDYEQYF.

The chain combines TRBV12-3 or TRBV12-4 with TRBJ2-1; 8 nucleotides line up with TRBD1. Trimming removed 6 bases from V and 5 bases from J; junction bases left unmatched: 9. The CDR3 is 15 amino acids. CDR3 sequence: CASRGRDRQNNEQFF. The CDR3 coding sequence is TGTGCCAGCAGAGGCCGGGACAGGCAGAACAATGAGCAGTTCTTC.

The V gene is TRBV5-4, the J gene TRBJ2-7; 10 nucleotides match TRBD2. There are 15 residues in the CDR3. Germline V gene sequence: CDR1 SGHNT, CDR2 YYREEE (reference sequence). With V trimmed by 5 bases and J by 2 bases, 7 bases remained unmatched. The CDR3 nucleotides are TGTGCCAGCAGTGGTGAGCGGGAGGGCCCCTACGAGCAGTACTTC. Protein: CASSGEREGPYEQYF.

The chain recombines TRBV28 with TRBJ2-1; TRBD2 agrees at 12 bases. Looked up from germline, CDR1 is MDHEN and CDR2 is SYDVKM. The CDR3 covers 18 residues. The J segment lost 5 bases and the V segment lost 2 bases, leaving 10 bases of the junction unmatched. The CDR3 reads CASSLSPRTSGENNEQFF. CDR3 DNA sequence: TGTGCCAGCAGTTTAAGCCCGAGGACTAGCGGGGAAAACAATGAGCAGTTCTTC.

This chain joins TRBV6-1 and TRBJ2-2; 9 bases align to TRBD1. After removal of 5 bases from V and 3 bases from J, the junction contained 4 bases not matched to a gene. The germline V gene encodes CDR1 MNHNS and CDR2 SASEGT. This CDR3 has 15 amino acids. The CDR3 coding sequence is TGTGCCAGCAGTAACAGGGGGCGCGACACCGGGGAGCTGTTTTTT. Protein sequence: CASSNRGRDTGELFF.

This clonotype was found a few times. The chain joins TRBV27 to TRBJ2-3, with TRBD2 matching 15 bases. J gave up 1 base and V 4 bases, and 6 bases lay outside the gene matches. Germline CDR1 is MNHEY and CDR2 is SMNVEV (reference sequence). CDR3 size: 18 residues. Written as DNA, the CDR3 is TGTGCCAGCAGTTCTCCGGGACTAGCGGGAGGCCGCACAGATACGCAGTATTTT. Translation: CASSSPGLAGGRTDTQYF.

This clonotype was observed a few times. The chain joins TRBV7-9 to TRBJ1-6; D uncertain. The CDR3 loop spans 15 amino acids. The V gene's germline CDR1 is SEHNR and CDR2 FQNEAQ (reference sequence). The V and J ends lost 4 bases and 0 bases respectively, with 7 bases between them. The CDR3 DNA reads as TGTGCCAGCAGCTGGAAGAGCTCCTATAATTCACCCCTCCACTTT. Translation gives CASSWKSSYNSPLHF.

J is TRBJ1-4 and V is TRBV20-1; TRBD1 aligns across 7 bases. Trimming cost V 4 bases and J 4 bases; bases outside gene matches: 6. The germline V gene encodes CDR1 DFQATT and CDR2 SNEGSKA (reference sequence). This CDR3 comprises 14 residues. The CDR3, as DNA: TGCAGTGCTAATTGGGACAGACTTAATGAAAAACTGTTTTTT. As protein: CSANWDRLNEKLFF.

This clonotype was observed a few times. V and J are TRBV7-2 and TRBJ2-4, with 7 bases aligning to TRBD1. Per the germline V gene, CDR1 is SGHTA and CDR2 is FQGNSA. V shed 0 bases, J shed 0 bases, and the junction held 2 bases outside the gene matches. The CDR3 length is 16 residues. The CDR3 spells CASSLARQGAKNIQYF. Written as DNA, the CDR3 is TGTGCCAGCAGCTTAGCGAGACAGGGAGCCAAAAACATTCAGTACTTC.

In its sample, this clonotype was seen a few times. The chain carries TRBV5-5 and TRBJ1-5; D is uncertain. The ends were cut back, 1 base at V and 4 bases at J, with 12 bases in the middle. The germline V gene has CDR1 SGHKS and CDR2 YYEKEE (reference sequence). The CDR3 extends over 15 amino acids. CDR3 DNA: TGTGCCAGCAGCTTGTTCGTGGCGGCAAATCAGCCCCAGCATTTT. Amino acid sequence: CASSLFVAANQPQHF.

The sample holds a few counts of this clonotype. This chain links TRBV7-3 with TRBJ1-1; D might be TRBD1 (5 bases). CDR1 SGHTA and CDR2 FQGTGA come from the germline V gene. CDR3 length: 15 residues. Trimming removed 1 base from V and 2 bases from J, with 11 bases in between. The CDR3 here is CASSLRGGVNTEAFF. The DNA for the CDR3 is TGTGCCAGCAGCTTAAGGGGGGGAGTCAACACTGAAGCTTTCTTT.

In this sample, this clonotype turned up a few times. This chain connects TRBV5-1 to TRBJ2-5; D may match TRBD1 or TRBD2 (5 bases each). With 7 bases removed from V and 4 bases from J, the gap between germline ends came to 23 bases. This CDR3 has 16 amino acids. Looked up from germline, CDR1 is SGHRS and CDR2 is YFSETQ. The chain's CDR3 is CASGRVFRDQLETQYF. CDR3 in DNA: TGCGCCAGCGGTAGGGTGTTCCGGGACCAATTAGAGACCCAGTACTTC.

This clonotype was seen a few times. This chain links TRBV9 with TRBJ2-1, with 9 bases that match TRBD2. Per the germline V gene, CDR1 is SGDLS and CDR2 is YYNGEE. The V gene end was trimmed by 5 bases and the J gene end by 2 bases; junction bases not matched to a gene: 5. The length of the CDR3 is 15 residues. As DNA, the CDR3 is TGTGCCAGCAGTTTAGCGGGGGTTACCTACAATGAGCAGTTCTTC. Translation gives CASSLAGVTYNEQFF.

The chain has TRBV7-2 and TRBJ2-3; TRBD2 might be the D (5 bases). V was clipped by 5 bases and J by 6 bases, with 9 bases between them. CDR3 length equals 12 residues. Germline V gene data show CDR1 as SGHTA and CDR2 as FQGNSA. CDR3 in DNA: TGTGCCAGCAGCCGACTACCCGATACGCAGTATTTT. This sequence encodes CASSRLPDTQYF.

V and J are TRBV20-1 and TRBJ1-1; D not resolved. Germline assignment: CDR1 DFQATT and CDR2 SNEGSKA (reference sequence). This CDR3 spans 15 amino acids. The V end was cut by 0 bases, the J end by 1 base, with 12 bases between. The CDR3 DNA reads as TGCAGTGCTAGAGAGTGGGCAGCCACGAACACTGAAGCTTTCTTT. Amino acid sequence: CSAREWAATNTEAFF.

This clonotype has a handful of counts. The V and J genes are TRBV20-1 and TRBJ1-5, with unresolved D. CDR3 length: 14 amino acids. Trimming left V 0 bases short and J 6 bases short, with 12 bases between. Germline V gene lookup returns CDR1 DFQATT and CDR2 SNEGSKA (reference sequence). CDR3 bases: TGCAGTGCTAGAGATCAGGCAGGAGGTCAGCCCCAGCATTTT. Its translation: CSARDQAGGQPQHF.

This clonotype has only a few counts. The chain is built from TRBV29-1 and TRBJ1-4; D is perhaps TRBD1 (5 bases). The germline V gene encodes CDR1 SQVTM and CDR2 ANQGSEA. V lost 4 bases to trimming and J lost 3 bases, with 12 bases between them. This CDR3 is built from 14 residues. This CDR3 reads CSVVQGSANEKLFF. The DNA of the CDR3 is TGCAGCGTTGTTCAGGGATCCGCTAATGAAAAACTGTTTTTT.

This clonotype was picked up many times. This rearrangement joins TRBV3-1 to TRBJ1-5; D may be TRBD1 (5 bases). The CDR3 has 14 amino acids. The germline gives CDR1 LGHDT, CDR2 YNNKEL (reference sequence). The V end lost 5 bases, the J end lost 9 bases, and 17 bases lay between the germline ends. CDR3 region: CASSGQGGASPQHF. CDR3 in DNA: TGTGCCAGCAGCGGGCAGGGAGGGGCCTCGCCCCAGCATTTT.

This clonotype was found a few times. The chain carries TRBV7-3 and TRBJ2-1; TRBD1 or TRBD2 may be the D gene (5 bases each). Per germline, CDR1 SGHTA and CDR2 FQGTGA. V was cut by 5 bases and J by 8 bases, with 19 bases left in between. This CDR3 has 15 residues. CDR3 DNA: TGTGCCAGCAGCCCCGAGGGACCAATGGGGGATGAGCAGTTCTTC. Protein: CASSPEGPMGDEQFF.

Ten or more counts support this clonotype. J is TRBJ2-7 and V is TRBV21-1; TRBD1, as called in the table, went unchecked against the DNA. TRBV21-1 is a listed pseudogene. This CDR3 is 16 amino acids long. The CDR3, as DNA: TGTGCCAGCAGCAACGGGTCAGACAGAAATCCCTACGAGCAGTACTTC. It translates to CASSNGSDRNPYEQYF.

The sample holds many counts of this clonotype. This chain uses TRBV4-3 with TRBJ2-7; TRBD2 agrees at 10 bases. CDR3 size: 15 residues. Germline lookup yields CDR1 LGHNA and CDR2 YSLEER. Losses at the gene ends were 4 bases for V and 7 bases for J; bases not matched to a gene: 10. The DNA of the CDR3 is TGCGCCAGCAGCCCCCATAGCGGGAGGCCGGGGGAGCAGTACTTC. Translating it yields CASSPHSGRPGEQYF.

This clonotype was counted only a few times. This chain links TRBV7-3 with TRBJ2-2, with TRBD2 identical over 9 bases. The CDR3 is 18 amino acids. CDR1 is SGHTA and CDR2 is FQGTGA in the germline V gene. V dropped 4 bases and J dropped 4; count of bases not matched to a gene: 13. In DNA form, the CDR3 reads TGTGCCAGCAGCTCGAGACACAAGACTAGCGGAACCACCGGGGAGCTGTTTTTT. It specifies CASSSRHKTSGTTGELFF.

Ten or more counts support this clonotype. The V gene is TRBV29-1, the J gene TRBJ1-5; TRBD1 is a possible D gene (5 bases). CDR1 is SQVTM and CDR2 is ANQGSEA in the germline V gene. CDR3 size: 12 residues. The V end lost 4 bases, the J end lost 4 bases, and 8 bases lay between the germline ends. The CDR3 here is CSVGGRNQPQHF. The CDR3 DNA reads TGCAGCGTTGGGGGCCGGAATCAGCCCCAGCATTTT.

This chain links TRBV20-1 with TRBJ1-5; D perhaps matches TRBD1 (6 bases). Germline CDR1 and CDR2: DFQATT and SNEGSKA (reference sequence). Trimming pared 1 base from V and 7 bases from J, leaving 17 bases between. The length of the CDR3 is 15 residues. CDR3: CSARGQGMGQQPQHF. The CDR3 DNA reads TGCAGTGCTAGAGGGCAGGGGATGGGGCAACAGCCCCAGCATTTT.

This clonotype showed up many times. The chain combines TRBV12-3 or TRBV12-4 with TRBJ2-2, with D uncertain. The CDR3 sequence is 14 residues long. V lost 5 bases and J lost 4, with 11 bases in between. The CDR3 sequence is CASSPRSGTGELFF. In nucleotides, the CDR3 is TGTGCCAGCAGTCCCAGATCGGGCACCGGGGAGCTGTTTTTT.

This clonotype came up many times. This chain uses TRBV29-1 with TRBJ2-7; no definite D call. The CDR3 is made up of 11 amino acids. Germline V lookup: CDR1 SQVTM, CDR2 ANQGSEA. V lost 2 bases and J 3 bases, leaving 5 bases between the germline ends. DNA for the CDR3: TGCAGCGTTGAACGCGGCTACGAGCAGTACTTC. Its protein is CSVERGYEQYF.